This T cell receptor beta chain was sequenced during a study of blood T cell repertoires in COVID-19. Study as a whole: Researchers got acute and convalescent COVID-19 samples from the United States, Italy and Spain.

In the authors' methods: Researchers report that nucleated cell counts were estimated from reference gene primer amplification. TCRdb's table, derived via immunoSEQ multiplex PCR, lists solely in-frame clones and lacks some. Clone size and V and J calls were adopted from that table, with D and trimming inferred from the DNA. Of some 53,000 clones in the sample, roughly 87% were seen once. Germline lookup yields CDR1 PRHDT and CDR2 FYEKMQ (reference sequence). V trimming: 5 bases; J trimming: 2 bases; junction bases outside the gene matches: 3. CDR3 size: 14 residues. The V gene is TRBV13, the J gene TRBJ2-7; 10 bases map to TRBD2. The sequenced sample was peripheral blood. The receptor's source is a human donor in a cohort sampled during active COVID-19. The CDR3 here is CASSPGTSAYEQYF. In DNA form, the CDR3 reads TGTGCCAGCAGCCCAGGGACTAGCGCCTACGAGCAGTACTTC. The full variable domain, rest sourced from reference TRBV13 and TRBJ2-7, is AAGVIQSPRHLIKEKRETATLKCYPIPRHDTVYWYQQGPGQDPQFLISFYEKMQSDKGSIPDRFSAQQFSDYHSELNMSSLELGDSALYFCASSPGTSAYEQYFGPGTRLTVT.